This T cell receptor beta chain stems from a study of Graves' ophthalmopathy and Graves' hyperthyroidism. Findings and limits, study-wide: Sensitivity reached approximately 85% and specificity around 81% for a 13-signature model separating ophthalmopathy from stable hyperthyroidism. For predicting ophthalmopathy progression, the model had about 71% sensitivity and 72.22% specificity.

CDR3 length: 14 amino acids. With 7 bases clipped from V and 10 bases from J, the junction kept 9 bases outside the gene matches. CDR1 and CDR2 from the germline V gene are MDHEN and SYDVKM. Aged 18 to 65, hyperthyroidism patients had new diagnoses of under 2 months' duration. Note on this clonotype: Its target is not known.

TCR beta CDR3 regions were amplified from RNA transcripts. A first-round RT-PCR used HTBI primers, followed by a second-round multiplex PCR. MiXCR was run by TCRdb on the multiplex PCR reads, yielding one entry per CDR3 protein. Altogether approximately 1.2 million distinct CDR3 sequences are present, 36% being singletons, with the ten largest covering around 10%. Sequencing input: peripheral blood or thyroid tissue (not recorded which). The source of this sequence is an adult man with Graves' hyperthyroidism. This chain uses TRBV28 with TRBJ1-6; 8 nucleotides align to TRBD1. In DNA, the CDR3 is TGTGCCAGCATCCACGGACAGGGTATCTCACCCCTCCACTTT. Translating it yields CASIHGQGISPLHF.